The 9 T cell receptor beta chains presented below share a single source sample, sequenced in a study of beta chain features in type 1 diabetes. As every portion of the isolated RNA was reverse transcribed, the sequencing read expressed TCRB transcripts. Measured with immunoSEQ multiplex PCR; TCRdb has only the in-frame clones, and not every one. The sample holds approximately 340,000 clones, about 14% seen once. Sequenced material: naive CD4+ T cells from blood. The receptors were gathered from a woman under 30 in good health.

A single count supports this clone. The genes are TRBV5-1 and TRBJ2-1; TRBD2 agrees at 10 bases. This CDR3 region has 18 residues. The ends lost 0 bases at V and 3 bases at J; junction bases unmatched: 9. Germline CDR1 SGHRS, CDR2 YFSETQ. The CDR3 bases are TGCGCCAGCAGCTTGGGGCTAGCGGGAGTCTCTTTCTACAATGAGCAGTTCTTC. Translating it yields CASSLGLAGVSFYNEQFF.

The rearrangement links TRBV5-6 to TRBJ2-7, with 9 nucleotides matching TRBD1. This CDR3 has 15 amino acids. The J segment lost 3 bases and the V segment lost 5 bases, leaving 9 bases of the junction unmatched. The germline V gene has CDR1 SGHDT and CDR2 YYEEEE. In DNA form, the CDR3 reads TGTGCCAGCAGGAGGGCCGGGACAGGGATCTACGAGCAGTACTTC. Residues: CASRRAGTGIYEQYF.

The chain carries TRBV2 and TRBJ1-5; D remains unclear. The CDR3 contains 13 residues. Trimming took 7 bases from V and 4 from J, leaving 11 bases between them. Germline V lookup: CDR1 SNHLY, CDR2 FYNNEI. The chain's CDR3 is CASKKETNQPQHF. The DNA of the CDR3 is TGTGCCAGCAAGAAGGAGACGAATCAGCCCCAGCATTTT.

The CDR3 region has the DNA TGTGCCAGCAGCGTAGTACTCGAGTACAATGAGCAGTTCTTC. Translating gives CASSVVLEYNEQFF. This rearrangement joins TRBV9 to TRBJ2-1; no reliable D call. The CDR3 loop spans 14 amino acids. Germline-derived CDR1 and CDR2 are SGDLS and YYNGEE. Trimming cost V 0 bases and J 4 bases, with 8 bases left between them. Supplemented by reference TRBV9 and TRBJ2-1, the full variable domain reads DSGVTQTPKHLITATGQRVTLRCSPRSGDLSVYWYQQSLDQGLQFLIQYYNGEERAKGNILERFSAQQFPDLHSELNLSSLELGDSALYFCASSVVLEYNEQFFGPGTRLTVL.

This clone was recorded a few times. The J gene is TRBJ2-3, the V gene TRBV6-6, with a tentative D call TRBD1 (6 bases). Germline V lookup: CDR1 MNHNY, CDR2 SVGAGI (reference sequence). V lost 6 bases and J lost 3, with 19 bases in between. The CDR3 extends over 16 amino acids. CDR3 amino acids: CASSGGQRSATDTQYF. The CDR3 DNA is TGTGCCAGCAGCGGTGGACAGCGATCCGCTACAGATACGCAGTATTTT.

V gene TRBV5-1 combines with J gene TRBJ2-3, with D perhaps matching TRBD2 (5 bases). V was shortened by 1 base and J by 1 base, with 13 bases between the two germline ends. The germline gives CDR1 SGHRS, CDR2 YFSETQ. The CDR3 runs to 16 residues. The CDR3: CASSLRGSGGTDTQYF. DNA for the CDR3: TGCGCCAGCAGCTTGAGAGGGTCAGGTGGCACAGATACGCAGTATTTT.

The chain joins TRBV29-1 to TRBJ2-3; perhaps TRBD2 as D (6 bases). Trimming took off 4 bases at V and 2 bases at J, with 25 bases between the two ends. CDR3 length equals 18 residues. CDR1 is SQVTM and CDR2 is ANQGSEA in the germline V gene. CDR3 coding DNA: TGCAGCGTTGTGCGGGGCAGGTCGGGGCGGAGATCCACAGATACGCAGTATTTT. Residues: CSVVRGRSGRRSTDTQYF.

There are a few counts of this clone. The chain combines TRBV15 with TRBJ2-2, with 8 bases lining up with TRBD2. The germline V gene has CDR1 LNHNV and CDR2 YYDKDF (reference sequence). The CDR3 consists of 19 residues. The J segment lost 5 bases and the V segment lost 0 bases, leaving 14 bases of the junction unmatched. For the CDR3, the DNA is TGTGCCACCAGCAGAGACGGTACTAGCGGAAGGGGAACAACCGGGGAGCTGTTTTTT. It specifies CATSRDGTSGRGTTGELFF.

This clone was recorded once. This sequence joins TRBV18 and TRBJ2-7; TRBD2 matches 7 bases. V lost 0 bases and J lost 3; bases outside the gene matches: 5. The CDR3 sequence is 15 residues long. Per the germline V gene, CDR1 is KGHSH and CDR2 is LQKENI. CDR3 DNA sequence: TGTGCCAGCTCACCACCGGCTAGCGGACGCTACGAGCAGTACTTC. This translates into CASSPPASGRYEQYF.